This TCR beta chain was captured by sequencing in a study of T-cell reconstitution after alpha-beta-depleted transplantation in children. During its preparation, the TCRbeta library received unique molecular identifiers. Each CDR3 protein is one row after TCRdb ran MiXCR on the PCR reads. The sample gives 200,000 to 300,000 distinct CDR3 sequences, about 12% of which show up once; over 2% is in the top ten. The CDR3 loop spans 15 amino acids. Germline lookup yields CDR1 MDHEN and CDR2 SYDVKM. Details on this clonotype: The germline gene is not matched at one end of the junction; a read error may be the cause.

The chain couples TRBV28 to TRBJ1-1; D is perhaps TRBD1 (6 bases). The specimen was PBMCs from the stem cell graft donor, collected from the stem cell graft. The receptor was isolated from a human donor who donated a stem cell graft to a child with acute lymphoblastic leukemia. CDR3 in DNA: TGTGCCAGCAGTTTGAGCCCAGGGGCGAACACTGAACCTTTCTTT. This encodes CASSLSPGANTEPFF.